The sequence of this T cell receptor (beta chain) was determined in a study of CD8+ T cells in alopecia areata. Study summary: Tofacitinib therapy took 6 to 18 months; 6 months off drug came after.

The CDR3 sequence is 12 residues long. With V trimmed by 10 bases and J by 8 bases, 8 bases remained unmatched. Germline V gene sequence: CDR1 ENHRY, CDR2 SYGVKD. RNA, once extracted, was reverse transcribed into cDNA for use as the sequencing template. The protocol was immunoSEQ multiplex PCR, while the TCRdb copy is restricted to in-frame clones and leaves out a portion. The table has around 120,000 clones, 35% to 45% seen once. Study results and caveats: Affected lesional scalp, above all in alopecia totalis/universalis, was more clonal than normal scalp.

Peripheral blood samples and lesional scalp punch biopsies were obtained from alopecia areata patients. Sorted populations comprised CD4+ and CD8+ T cells obtained from PBMCs. Concerning this clone itself: Its antigen is unidentified.

Sequenced material: CD4+ T cells sorted from blood. This sequence joins TRBV10-3 and TRBJ2-1; 7 bases line up with TRBD1. The TCR originated in a human donor with alopecia areata. CDR3 bases: TGTGCCACCCGGGACAGCACGGATGAGCAGTTCTTC. This translates into CATRDSTDEQFF.